This T cell receptor beta chain is from a study of CD8 T cells in Susac syndrome. Random hexamers were used to reverse transcribe an amount of 0.5 to 1 ug RNA. TCR beta CDR3 was amplified by immunoSEQ covering 54 Vbeta and 13 Jbeta. TCRdb reprocessed the immunoSEQ multiplex PCR reads via MiXCR and lists one record per CDR3 protein. The sample lists some 120,000 distinct CDR3 sequences, around 91% occurring once. Blood CD8+ and CD4+ T cells underwent high-throughput TCR beta sequencing. Relapsing-remitting disease, either stable or active, was present in the treatment-naive patients who were the multiple sclerosis controls. TEMRA cells were enriched by FACS, while CD8+ and CD4+ T cells were obtained through a negative isolation that was performed magnetically. The receptor comes from a human donor with multiple sclerosis. Material: CD8+ T cells from PBMCs.

The CDR3 sequence: CASSFRGRAKNIQYF. The CDR3 DNA follows: TGCGCCAGCAGCTTCAGGGGAAGAGCCAAAAACATTCAGTACTTC. V gene TRBV5-1 combines with J gene TRBJ2-4, with D perhaps matching TRBD1 (6 bases). Germline loops: CDR1 SGHRS, CDR2 YFSETQ. V was pared by 2 bases and J by 0 bases, with 9 bases between. CDR3 length equals 15 residues.